This T cell receptor beta chain is from a study of human T cells and chemical hapten exposure. Study-wide results and limits: Controls had significantly fewer large CDR3 similarity clusters than were formed by expanded TCRs. There was no change with DPC sensitization in TCRs above 1 in 1000 frequency.

This clonotype was found many times. Antigen: not known. MiXCR, run by TCRdb on the RACE reads, gives a single entry per CDR3 protein. This table holds approximately 49,000 distinct CDR3 sequences, 9% to 9.5% found once. Trimming removed 5 bases at V and 5 bases at J, with 20 bases between. This CDR3 is 15 amino acids long. The V gene's germline CDR1 is DFQATT and CDR2 SNEGSKA (reference sequence). Specified time point: patch test 1, 2 weeks after DPC sensitization. Described treatment: therapeutic diphenylcyclopropenone sensitization with weekly scalp DPC. J is TRBJ2-3 and V is TRBV20-1, with a tentative D call TRBD2 (6 bases). Sequenced material: whole blood, taken in connection with sensitization to the hapten diphenylcyclopropenone (DPC). The sequence was collected from a woman aged 45-60 years with alopecia areata. Some clones in this sample may be carry-over from other donors' samples. In DNA, the CDR3 is TGCAGTGCTCGGGGGATCGGGGGTCAAATAGATACGCAGTATTTT. This translates into CSARGIGGQIDTQYF.